A selection of T cell receptor beta chains follows, all from one sample in a study of blood T cell repertoires in COVID-19. Assay used: immunoSEQ multiplex PCR; TCRdb lists only in-frame clones, some missing. The sample includes about 97,000 clones, roughly 80% of them seen just once. The source material was peripheral blood. The receptors stem from a man aged 55 to 69 with acute or convalescent COVID-19. Each CDR3 is given with its conserved first and last residue. The order of the fields is V gene, J gene, clone size, CDR3 protein. Expanded clones get a size class; other rows say once, few or many, or leave the size out.

v_call: TRBV12-5; j_call: TRBJ2-1; clone_size: .; cdr3_aa: CASGLTTGGSYNEQFF
v_call: TRBV7-2; j_call: TRBJ1-5; clone_size: .; cdr3_aa: CASSLGQEKSNQPQHF
v_call: TRBV3-1/TRBV3-2; j_call: TRBJ1-2; clone_size: .; cdr3_aa: CASRPGGVDPSGYTF
v_call: TRBV27; j_call: TRBJ2-7; clone_size: few; cdr3_aa: CASSGAGGFPYEQYF
v_call: TRBV20-1; j_call: TRBJ2-7; clone_size: .; cdr3_aa: CSASSRQGSYEQYF
v_call: TRBV5-4; j_call: TRBJ2-7; clone_size: once; cdr3_aa: CASSLSGITYEQYF
v_call: TRBV13; j_call: TRBJ2-7; clone_size: .; cdr3_aa: CASSSQDTREQYF
v_call: TRBV29-1; j_call: TRBJ2-1; clone_size: .; cdr3_aa: CSVEVRPGNEQFF
v_call: TRBV6-5; j_call: TRBJ1-4; clone_size: .; cdr3_aa: CATQQGQLNEKLFF
v_call: TRBV4-3; j_call: TRBJ2-7; clone_size: .; cdr3_aa: CASSHGVSGGHSYEQYF
v_call: TRBV19; j_call: TRBJ2-1; clone_size: .; cdr3_aa: CASSNPDRGASYNEQFF
v_call: TRBV18; j_call: TRBJ2-7; clone_size: once; cdr3_aa: CASSPSTGSYEQYF
v_call: TRBV28; j_call: TRBJ2-7; clone_size: .; cdr3_aa: CASGVAGLSYEQYF
v_call: TRBV29-1; j_call: TRBJ2-3; clone_size: .; cdr3_aa: CSVAIALSDTQYF
v_call: TRBV6-5; j_call: TRBJ2-7; clone_size: .; cdr3_aa: CASSHFSGGPSYEQYF
v_call: TRBV19; j_call: TRBJ2-2; clone_size: .; cdr3_aa: CASSIMLAPGELFF
v_call: TRBV19; j_call: TRBJ1-4; clone_size: .; cdr3_aa: CASSISWGQGEKLFF
v_call: TRBV6-5; j_call: TRBJ2-1; clone_size: .; cdr3_aa: CASSSIAGPYNEQFF
v_call: TRBV11-1; j_call: TRBJ1-6; clone_size: .; cdr3_aa: CASSLLQGESPLHF
v_call: TRBV7-2; j_call: TRBJ1-5; clone_size: .; cdr3_aa: CASSSEGLINQPQHF
v_call: TRBV4-3; j_call: TRBJ2-1; clone_size: few; cdr3_aa: CASSQDPRGTYNEQFF
v_call: TRBV6-2/TRBV6-3; j_call: TRBJ2-5; clone_size: .; cdr3_aa: CASSQGTSGPYQETQYF
v_call: TRBV20-1; j_call: TRBJ2-1; clone_size: .; cdr3_aa: CSRAGESEQFF
v_call: TRBV7-9; j_call: TRBJ1-1; clone_size: .; cdr3_aa: CASSWTGSSEAFF
v_call: TRBV15; j_call: TRBJ1-1; clone_size: .; cdr3_aa: CATMESMNTEAFF
v_call: TRBV5-1; j_call: TRBJ2-7; clone_size: .; cdr3_aa: CASSLGGYEQYF
v_call: TRBV3-1/TRBV3-2; j_call: TRBJ2-5; clone_size: .; cdr3_aa: CASSHGTSGGARETQYF
v_call: TRBV5-1; j_call: TRBJ2-5; clone_size: .; cdr3_aa: CASSLEIGGASETQYF
v_call: TRBV3-1/TRBV3-2; j_call: TRBJ2-3; clone_size: .; cdr3_aa: CASSQLQTTDTQYF
v_call: TRBV19; j_call: TRBJ2-5; clone_size: .; cdr3_aa: CASSILDRETQYF
v_call: TRBV24-1; j_call: TRBJ1-2; clone_size: .; cdr3_aa: CATSAPNTGPYGYTF
v_call: TRBV5-1; j_call: TRBJ2-3; clone_size: .; cdr3_aa: CASSPHPGGTDTQYF
v_call: TRBV24-1; j_call: TRBJ2-3; clone_size: .; cdr3_aa: CATSDGFTDTQYF
v_call: TRBV28; j_call: TRBJ2-7; clone_size: once; cdr3_aa: CASSFRGTTYEQYF
v_call: TRBV6-2/TRBV6-3; j_call: TRBJ2-7; clone_size: .; cdr3_aa: CASSRQDQRGAGEQYF
v_call: TRBV7-9; j_call: TRBJ2-3; clone_size: few; cdr3_aa: CASSPRGPDTQYF
v_call: TRBV5-6; j_call: TRBJ2-5; clone_size: .; cdr3_aa: CASSERNGHEETQYF
v_call: TRBV4-3; j_call: TRBJ1-6; clone_size: few; cdr3_aa: CASSQWQNNSPLHF
v_call: TRBV4-1; j_call: TRBJ1-6; clone_size: few; cdr3_aa: CASSQAGGGSPLHF
v_call: TRBV19; j_call: TRBJ2-7; clone_size: .; cdr3_aa: CASRGLAGNSYEQYF
v_call: TRBV7-2; j_call: TRBJ1-6; clone_size: .; cdr3_aa: CASSFPATESSYNSPLHF
v_call: TRBV6-5; j_call: TRBJ1-1; clone_size: .; cdr3_aa: CASSRQGARNTEAFF
v_call: TRBV7-9; j_call: TRBJ2-2; clone_size: few; cdr3_aa: CASSSTGGTGELFF
v_call: TRBV10-1; j_call: TRBJ2-1; clone_size: .; cdr3_aa: CASSLTSGGVSSYNEQFF
v_call: TRBV7-9; j_call: TRBJ2-6; clone_size: .; cdr3_aa: CASSHDRGSGANVLTF
v_call: TRBV5-1; j_call: TRBJ1-1; clone_size: once; cdr3_aa: CASSVTGGGNTEAFF
v_call: TRBV7-8; j_call: TRBJ1-4; clone_size: .; cdr3_aa: CASSLATGQGNEKLFF
v_call: TRBV6-2/TRBV6-3; j_call: TRBJ1-1; clone_size: .; cdr3_aa: CASSFTRGTEAFF
v_call: TRBV19; j_call: TRBJ2-7; clone_size: .; cdr3_aa: CASSVNRGSYEQYF
v_call: TRBV12-3/TRBV12-4; j_call: TRBJ2-1; clone_size: .; cdr3_aa: CASSFGTGEFF
v_call: TRBV5-4; j_call: TRBJ2-2; clone_size: .; cdr3_aa: CASSPRGNTGELFF
v_call: TRBV5-4; j_call: TRBJ2-7; clone_size: .; cdr3_aa: CASSDPGQVFYEQYF
v_call: TRBV2; j_call: TRBJ1-4; clone_size: .; cdr3_aa: CASSRTGGNGEKLFF
v_call: TRBV28; j_call: TRBJ2-7; clone_size: .; cdr3_aa: CASSQSSGTGAPEQYF
v_call: TRBV4-3; j_call: TRBJ1-2; clone_size: .; cdr3_aa: CASSRDSQSIYGYTF